These T cell receptor beta chains were read from a single sample in a study of blood T cell repertoires in COVID-19. Profiled with immunoSEQ multiplex PCR; TCRdb holds only in-frame clones, not every one. The table shows under 40,000 clones, with roughly 89% occurring only once. The sequenced sample was peripheral blood. The receptors originated from a man aged 55 to 70 with active COVID-19. CDR3s include the opening cysteine and the closing phenylalanine or tryptophan. The order of the fields is D gene, J gene, V gene, clone size, CDR3 DNA, CDR3 protein. The D gene is left open where the match is weak. Expanded clones are given a class, and other clones once, few, many or no size at all.

>TRBD2|TRBJ2-1|TRBV24-1|few
TGTGCCACCAGTTGGGCAGCGGGGGGGCCTAGTGAGCAGTTCTTC
CATSWAAGGPSEQFF
>TRBD1|TRBJ1-5|TRBV7-2|-
TGTGCCAGCAGTCAGACAGGGTCCACCGGCCAGCCCCAGCATTTT
CASSQTGSTGQPQHF
>TRBD2|TRBJ2-3|TRBV4-1|-
TGCGCCAGCAGCCAGACGATAGCGGGGGCGGGAGATACGCAGTATTTT
CASSQTIAGAGDTQYF
>-|TRBJ1-6|TRBV28|-
TGTGCCAGTCTCGAAGGGAGCTCCTATAATTCACCCCTCCACTTT
CASLEGSSYNSPLHF
>TRBD1|TRBJ1-5|TRBV6-2/TRBV6-3|-
TGTGCCAGCAGCTTACAGGGGGACAATCAGCCCCAGCATTTT
CASSLQGDNQPQHF
>-|TRBJ2-3|TRBV19|-
TGTGCCAGTGGGCTGCCTGGAGGTACGCAGTATTTT
CASGLPGGTQYF
>-|TRBJ2-1|TRBV13|-
TGTGCCAGCAGCCCCAGGTTATACAATGAGCAGTTCTTC
CASSPRLYNEQFF
>TRBD1|TRBJ2-3|TRBV4-3|-
TGCGCCAGCAGCCAAGGTGGGACAGCCTTAGGGAGCACAGATACGCAGTATTTT
CASSQGGTALGSTDTQYF
>-|TRBJ2-7|TRBV4-3|once
TGCGCCAGCAGCCAAGACAGGGGAAACTACGAGCAGTACTTC
CASSQDRGNYEQYF
>-|TRBJ1-4|TRBV30|-
TGTGCCTGGAGTGCGCCACCTCGGGGTGAAAAACTGTTTTTT
CAWSAPPRGEKLFF
>TRBD2|TRBJ2-3|TRBV11-3|-
TGTGCCAGCAGCTTGAGGATAGCGGGGAGCACAGATACGCAGTATTTT
CASSLRIAGSTDTQYF
>TRBD1|TRBJ1-4|TRBV30|-
TGTGCCTGGAGTCCAGACAGGGGACAAAATGAAAAACTGTTTTTT
CAWSPDRGQNEKLFF
>-|TRBJ2-1|TRBV7-8|few
TGTGCCAGCAGCTTAGCGGCAGGAAACTACAATGAGCAGTTCTTC
CASSLAAGNYNEQFF
>-|TRBJ2-5|TRBV11-3|-
TGTGCCAGCAGCTTAGCAGAGGGGGAAGAGACCCAGTACTTC
CASSLAEGEETQYF
>-|TRBJ2-7|TRBV7-7|-
TGTGCTAGCAGCTTAGCGCAGGGTGACGAGCAGTACTTC
CASSLAQGDEQYF
>-|TRBJ2-7|TRBV7-9|few
TGTGCCACCCAGGGCTCCTACGAGCAGTACTTC
CATQGSYEQYF
>TRBD1|TRBJ2-6|TRBV7-3|-
TGTGCCAGCAGCTTAAGCGGGACAGGGGTTAGCTCTGGGGCCAACGTCCTGACTTTC
CASSLSGTGVSSGANVLTF
>-|TRBJ1-2|TRBV30|-
TGTGCCTGGATGAGGGCATTTAACTATGGCTACACCTTC
CAWMRAFNYGYTF
>TRBD1|TRBJ2-4|TRBV19|-
TGTGCCAGTAGCCGTGACAGGGATGAGAACATTCAGTACTTC
CASSRDRDENIQYF
>-|TRBJ1-6|TRBV6-1|-
TGTGCCAGCAGTGCCCCGGGACATAGCTCCTATAATTCACCCCTCCACTTT
CASSAPGHSSYNSPLHF
>-|TRBJ1-5|TRBV28|-
TGTGCCAGCAGTCTCCGGGACTCGCGCAATCAGCCCCAGCATTTT
CASSLRDSRNQPQHF
>TRBD1|TRBJ1-1|TRBV5-1|-
TGCGCCAGCAGCCCCGCTACAGGGGTCACTGAAGCTTTCTTT
CASSPATGVTEAFF
>-|TRBJ1-4|TRBV7-2|-
TGTGCCAGCGCGAAGGGAGGTGATGAAAAACTGTTTTTT
CASAKGGDEKLFF